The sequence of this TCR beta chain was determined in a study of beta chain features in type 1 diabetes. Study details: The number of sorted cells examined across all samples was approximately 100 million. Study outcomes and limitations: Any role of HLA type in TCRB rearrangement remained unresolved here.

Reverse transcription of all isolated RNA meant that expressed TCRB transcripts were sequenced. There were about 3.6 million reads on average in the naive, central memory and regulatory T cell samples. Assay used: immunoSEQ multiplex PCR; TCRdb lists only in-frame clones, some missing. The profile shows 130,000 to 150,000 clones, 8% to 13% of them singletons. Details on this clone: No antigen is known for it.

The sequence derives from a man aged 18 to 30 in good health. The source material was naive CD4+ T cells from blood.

The CDR3 nucleotides are TGTGCCAGCAGTGAGCTACTGATCTCTGGAAACACCATATATTTT. Translating it yields CASSELLISGNTIYF. The V call is TRBV6-1, the J call TRBJ1-3, with D hard to call. Trimming cost V 3 bases and J 0 bases, with 9 bases left between them. CDR1 and CDR2 (germline): MNHNS, SASEGT. This CDR3 has 15 residues.